This TCR beta chain was recorded in a study of vaccination effects on CD4 cells after COVID-19. Study-wide points: Late in the post-vaccination period, infection-induced and vaccine-induced clones underwent marked clonal contraction.

This clone occurred a few times. Its antigen is not known. The V gene's germline CDR1 is KGHSH and CDR2 LQKENI. CDR3 length: 14 residues. V dropped 5 bases and J dropped 1 base, with 11 bases sitting between them. TCRdb's table, derived via immunoSEQ multiplex PCR, lists solely in-frame clones and lacks some. The data contain tens of thousands of clones, about four fifths of them singletons. Before sequencing took place, the ViraFEST assay used viral peptide pools to expand antigen-specific CD4+ T cells. After around 10 days in culture, the CD4+ T cells were isolated. Subjects were given two BNT162b2 or mRNA-1273 vaccine doses.

This TCR was recovered from a human donor who received a COVID-19 vaccine. The chain is built from TRBV18 and TRBJ1-1; D remains unclear. The input for sequencing was CD4+ T cells from PBMCs cultured with HCoV-OC43 spike peptides, taken after COVID-19 vaccination. This sample's subset: HCoV-OC43 spike overlapping peptide pool stimulation. This chain's CDR3 is CASSTEDGNTEAFF. The CDR3 DNA follows: TGTGCCAGCTCAACAGAGGACGGGAACACTGAAGCTTTCTTT.